The 10 T cell receptor beta chains listed next were all sequenced from one sample in a study of response to subunit inactivated influenza vaccine (dated by TCRdb to between 2017 and 2018). The library came from RT-PCR. The sequencer listed for this sample is Illumina HiSeq 2500. In-frame beta chains were kept once TCRdb had trimmed the public reads at Q25 with fastp and called clones with MiXCR. Identical CDR3 protein sequences are pooled into one entry, listed with their most common genes and DNA. This sample gives around 170,000 distinct CDR3 sequences in total; about 10% of them show up just once. Roughly a third of the sample rests with the top ten. Sequenced here: CD8+ T cells sorted from PBMCs, sampled about 24 months after vaccination. The origin of the receptors is a man aged 50 to 69 who received an inactivated influenza vaccine. Donor details come from another sample of the same person, matched by shared clones.

This clonotype has a handful of counts. The rearrangement uses TRBV7-9 and TRBJ2-1; D remains ambiguous. CDR3 size: 17 residues. Germline V lookup: CDR1 SEHNR, CDR2 FQNEAQ (reference sequence). Trimming stripped 5 bases from V and 0 bases from J, with 17 bases between. CDR3 region: CASSASLGATSYNEQFF. The CDR3 nucleotides are TGTGCCAGCAGCGCCTCCCTCGGAGCGACCTCCTACAATGAGCAGTTCTTC. Drawing the rest from reference TRBV7-9 and TRBJ2-1, the complete variable domain is DTGVSQNPRHKITKRGQNVTFRCDPISEHNRLYWYRQTLGQGPEFLTYFQNEAQLEKSRLLSDRFSAERPKGSFSTLEIQRTEQGDSAMYLCASSASLGATSYNEQFFGPGTRLTVL.

Many counts were recorded for this clonotype. The chain couples TRBV27 to TRBJ2-7; 7 nucleotides agree with TRBD1. This CDR3 has 12 residues. V dropped 8 bases and J dropped 0; count of bases not matched to a gene: 1. Germline V gene sequence: CDR1 MNHEY, CDR2 SMNVEV (reference sequence). The CDR3 region is CASGDSSYEQYF. CDR3 DNA: TGTGCCAGCGGGGACAGCTCCTACGAGCAGTACTTC.

This clonotype showed up just a few times. The gene calls are TRBV5-1 and TRBJ1-6; D unclear. The length of the CDR3 is 16 residues. Germline CDR1 SGHRS, CDR2 YFSETQ. Trimming removed 0 bases at V and 0 bases at J, with 7 bases between. The CDR3, as DNA: TGCGCCAGCAGCTTGGGCGCTAGCTCCTATAATTCACCCCTCCACTTT. Translating it yields CASSLGASSYNSPLHF.

This clonotype has just a few counts. This chain uses TRBV11-2 with TRBJ2-3; 11 bases match TRBD2. The germline CDR1 and CDR2 sequences are SGHAT and FQNNGV. The CDR3 has 16 residues. V lost 5 bases and J lost 0; bases outside the gene matches: 4. The CDR3 sequence: CASSELAGASTDTQYF. The CDR3 DNA reads as TGTGCCAGCAGCGAACTAGCGGGGGCTAGCACAGATACGCAGTATTTT.

The V and J genes are TRBV12-3 or TRBV12-4 and TRBJ2-5; 10 nucleotides match TRBD1. The CDR3 is 14 amino acids. J was trimmed by 3 bases and V by 7 bases; bases with no gene match: 5. The CDR3 DNA sequence: TGTGCCAGCAACCTAGGGACAGGGGAAGAGACCCAGTACTTC. Its protein is CASNLGTGEETQYF.

The rearrangement links TRBV27 to TRBJ2-7, with 10 bases identical to TRBD1. CDR3 length equals 15 residues. The germline V gene has CDR1 MNHEY and CDR2 SMNVEV (reference sequence). With 7 bases clipped from V and 5 bases from J, the junction kept 11 bases outside the gene matches. The CDR3 nucleotides read TGTGCCAGCAACACCGGGACAGGGGTGGCGAACGAGCAGTACTTC. It encodes CASNTGTGVANEQYF.

Here the CDR3 DNA reads TGTGCCAGCAGCTTAGATCAGGGGGCGATCCCCACAGATACGCAGTATTTT. It is translated as CASSLDQGAIPTDTQYF. The rearrangement links TRBV7-8 to TRBJ2-3, with 8 bases matching TRBD1. CDR1 SGHVS and CDR2 FQNEAQ come from the germline V gene. The V gene end was trimmed by 1 base and the J gene end by 2 bases; junction bases not matched to a gene: 8. The CDR3 totals 17 residues.

The chain is built from TRBV9 and TRBJ2-3; D is ambiguous. The CDR3 sequence is 15 residues long. Per the germline V gene, CDR1 is SGDLS and CDR2 is YYNGEE. The V and J ends lost 4 bases and 0 bases respectively, with 12 bases between them. CDR3 DNA sequence: TGTGCCAGCAGCCCATTCGTCTCTAGCACAGATACGCAGTATTTT. This codes for CASSPFVSSTDTQYF.

This clonotype was counted many times. The gene calls are TRBV10-3 and TRBJ2-1; D call uncertain. Per germline, CDR1 ENHRY and CDR2 SYGVKD. The V end was cut by 7 bases, the J end by 5 bases, with 15 bases between. The CDR3 covers 14 residues. This CDR3 is CAIKTQSLDNEQFF. CDR3 sequence (DNA): TGTGCCATCAAGACTCAATCACTTGACAATGAGCAGTTCTTC.

The J gene is TRBJ1-1, the V gene TRBV10-3; 7 nucleotides align to TRBD1. V trimming: 5 bases; J trimming: 3 bases; junction bases outside the gene matches: 6. Germline assignment: CDR1 ENHRY and CDR2 SYGVKD. The CDR3 has 14 residues. The chain's CDR3 is CAISRTGEDTEAFF. The CDR3 nucleotides read TGTGCCATCAGTAGGACAGGAGAGGACACTGAAGCTTTCTTT.